This T cell receptor (beta chain) was identified in a study of human T cells and chemical hapten exposure. As for time point: pre-sensitization, week 0. As to treatment: therapeutic diphenylcyclopropenone sensitization with weekly scalp DPC. It was from unfractionated whole blood that total RNA was extracted. In TCRdb, the RACE reads were re-called with MiXCR into one record per CDR3 protein. Of some 57,000 distinct CDR3 sequences in the sample, more than 9% were seen once. The CDR3 runs 14 residues. The trim removed 3 bases at V and 4 bases at J, leaving 4 bases unmatched. Germline assignment: CDR1 SQVTM and CDR2 ANQGSEA. This clonotype has a count of ten or more.

The sequencing here drew on whole blood, taken in connection with sensitization to the hapten diphenylcyclopropenone (DPC). The clonotype comes from a woman between 25 and 40 years old with alopecia areata. Some clones in this sample may be carry-over from other donors' samples. V gene TRBV29-1 combines with J gene TRBJ2-5; TRBD2 agrees at 11 bases. The CDR3 loop reads CSVEASGGRETQYF. The CDR3 DNA is TGCAGCGTTGAGGCTAGCGGGGGGCGAGAGACCCAGTACTTC.